This TCR beta chain was profiled in a study of blood T cell repertoires in COVID-19 (dated by TCRdb to the early 2020s). As for the study more broadly: The collaborator samples originated in the United States, Italy and Spain and spanned the acute and convalescent phases of COVID-19. The prospective study material was composed of cDNA or gDNA derived from T cells, B-cell-depleted T cells, or PBMCs. The dataset comprised deeply sampled blood TCRbeta repertoires from subjects exposed to, actively infected with, or recovered from COVID-19. The repertoires were released in a freely available public database intended as a resource for research on the immune response to SARS-CoV-2. Samples came from the ongoing ImmuneRACE study (first 160 participants) plus 1,254 subjects from 6 global collaborators. The sample metadata nearly always contained a de-identified subject ID, COVID-19 status, age in years and sex. Where available, HLA class I and class II types were taken from metadata supplied by the sample provider and were not determined by assay-based typing. Study-wide findings and limitations: How much clinical and demographic metadata was included differed by source and by participant, and the metadata was provided uncurated.

The immunoSEQ Assay, a bias-controlled multiplex PCR, was used to amplify TCRbeta CDR3 regions from genomic DNA. In the original analysis: Nucleated cell counts per sample were estimated from amplification of reference gene primers within the assay. To quantify the absolute abundance of each unique TCRbeta CDR3 rearrangement, sequence reads were collapsed and filtered. For each sample, productive Simpson clonality was calculated as the square root of Simpson's diversity index over productive rearrangements. What TCRdb holds here is the immuneACCESS table cut down to in-frame rearrangements. Part of the clones is not present; checked against another copy, under half of the missing clones reflect an unresolved V gene, and the others are unexplained. The V and J calls and the clone size are those of that table, but D and trimming were determined from the DNA. This sample gives 250,000 to 400,000 clones in total; roughly 89% of them show up just once. Approximately 5.2% of the sample is held by the ten biggest clonotypes.

Participants in the prospective study were enrolled through a virtual design, were aged roughly 18 to 100 years, and lived in approximately 25 United States geographic areas. Cohort assignment in the prospective study relied on participant-reported clinical history from a screening survey and a study questionnaire. For ImmuneRACE Cohort 3, a participant was defined as recovered based on two consecutive negative NP/OP PCR tests, clearance by a healthcare professional, or resolution of symptoms. Mobile phlebotomists in the prospective study collected whole blood, serum and a nasopharyngeal or oropharyngeal swab from every participant. Prospective study participants could optionally give additional blood draws and questionnaires over an approximately two-month period. Prospective study blood samples were shipped either frozen or at room temperature before DNA extraction. This clone was seen only once. No antigen is known for it. Per-nucleotide qualities are absent, and no much larger clonotype sits a single base away.

This receptor was taken from a man between 60 and 75 years old who had recovered from COVID-19. Sequencing was performed on PBMCs or T cells enriched from blood (not recorded which).

At the DNA level, the sequence is TGTGCCAGCAGCTTGGGTGGGCCCATCTCTGGGGCCAACGTCCTGACTTTC. It translates to CASSLGGPISGANVLTF. The chain is assembled from TRBV5-4 and TRBJ2-6, with the D gene too uncertain to name. There are 17 amino acids in the CDR3, from cysteine to phenylalanine inclusive. Only the CDR3 DNA stays, 51 bases, in frame from base 1. In the germline V gene (reference sequence), CDR1 corresponds to SGHNT and CDR2 to YYREEE. The germline ends are 10 bases apart after V is trimmed by 0 bases and J by 0 bases.